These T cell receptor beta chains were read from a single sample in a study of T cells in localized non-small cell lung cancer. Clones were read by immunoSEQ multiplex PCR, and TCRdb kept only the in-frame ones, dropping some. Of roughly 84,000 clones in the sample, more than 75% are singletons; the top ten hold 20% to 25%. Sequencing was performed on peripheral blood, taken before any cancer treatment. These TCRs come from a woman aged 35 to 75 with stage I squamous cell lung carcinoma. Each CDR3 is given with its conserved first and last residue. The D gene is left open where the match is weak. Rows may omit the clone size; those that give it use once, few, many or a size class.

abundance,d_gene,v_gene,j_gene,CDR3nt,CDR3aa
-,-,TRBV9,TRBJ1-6,TGTGCCAGCAGCGTAGCTGGAGGGACACCCCTCCACTTT,CASSVAGGTPLHF
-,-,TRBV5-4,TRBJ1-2,TGTGCCAGCAGCTTGGACAGGGTTAACTATGGCTACACCTTC,CASSLDRVNYGYTF
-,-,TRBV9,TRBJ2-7,TGTGCCAGCAGCGTAGCTGTATTCGGCGGGGAGCAGTACTTC,CASSVAVFGGEQYF
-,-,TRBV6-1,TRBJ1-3,TGTGCCAGCAGACCGGGAATCTCCGGAAACACCATATATTTT,CASRPGISGNTIYF
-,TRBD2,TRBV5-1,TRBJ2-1,TGCGCCAGCAGCTCCAAGCTAGCGGGGGGGGACAATGAGCAGTTCTTC,CASSSKLAGGDNEQFF
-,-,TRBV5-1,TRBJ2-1,TGCGCCAGCAGCTTCGGGAGTGAGCAGTTCTTC,CASSFGSEQFF
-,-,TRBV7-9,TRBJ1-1,TGTGCCAGCAGCCATAAAACCGGACAGCGGGCACGTGCGGACACTGAAGCTTTCTTT,CASSHKTGQRARADTEAFF
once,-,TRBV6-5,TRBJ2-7,TGTGCCAGCAGTTACTCGAACACTTTCTACGAGCAGTACTTC,CASSYSNTFYEQYF
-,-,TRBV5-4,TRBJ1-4,TGTGCCAGCAGCTTGGCACAATCCGATGAAAAACTGTTTTTT,CASSLAQSDEKLFF
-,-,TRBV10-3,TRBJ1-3,TGTGCCATCGGAGGACAAAGAGGAGGAAACACCATATATTTT,CAIGGQRGGNTIYF
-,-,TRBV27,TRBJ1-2,TGTGCCAGCAGGCAGACCTTGGGGGACTATGGCTACACCTTC,CASRQTLGDYGYTF
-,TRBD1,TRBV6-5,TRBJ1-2,TGTGCCAGCAGTCGGGACAGTCCTTCATACTATGGCTACACCTTC,CASSRDSPSYYGYTF
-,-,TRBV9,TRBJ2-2,TGTGCCAGCAGCGTTTCGGGGCGCGGGACCGGGGAGCTGTTTTTT,CASSVSGRGTGELFF
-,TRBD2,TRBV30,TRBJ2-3,TGTGCCTGGAGTGTATCTCTCGTAGCGGGGGGGCTCACAGATACGCAGTATTTT,CAWSVSLVAGGLTDTQYF
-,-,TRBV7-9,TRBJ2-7,TGTGCCAGCAGCTTCGCCTACACAGGCTCCGAGCAGTACTTC,CASSFAYTGSEQYF
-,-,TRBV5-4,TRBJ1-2,TGTGCCAGCAGGGCAGGGACGGGAGCTAACTATGGCTACACCTTC,CASRAGTGANYGYTF
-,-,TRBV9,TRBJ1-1,TGTGCCAGCAGCGTAGGTATCGGGAACACTGAAGCTTTCTTT,CASSVGIGNTEAFF
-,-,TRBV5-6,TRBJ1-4,TGTGCCAGCAGCTTGGTGCCGGGAACTTCTGAAAAACTGTTTTTT,CASSLVPGTSEKLFF
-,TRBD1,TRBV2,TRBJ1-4,TGTGCCAGCAGTTGGACAGGCCGTAATGAAAAACTGTTTTTT,CASSWTGRNEKLFF
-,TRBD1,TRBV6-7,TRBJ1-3,TGTGCCAGCACCCCGGGACAGGGAATAAACACCATATATTTT,CASTPGQGINTIYF
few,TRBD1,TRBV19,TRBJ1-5,TGTGCCAGTAGGTCCGGGACAGGGGGCCCTCAGCCCCAGCATTTT,CASRSGTGGPQPQHF
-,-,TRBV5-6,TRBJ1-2,TGTGCCAGCAGCTTGGGAGTCACTAACTATGGCTACACCTTC,CASSLGVTNYGYTF
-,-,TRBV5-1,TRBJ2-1,TGCGCCAGCAGCACTACAGGTTCCTCCTACAATGAGCAGTTCTTC,CASSTTGSSYNEQFF
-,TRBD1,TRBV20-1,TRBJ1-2,TGCAGTGCTCAGGGGGACTATGGCTACACCTTC,CSAQGDYGYTF
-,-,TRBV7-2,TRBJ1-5,TGTGCCAGCAGCTTATTTAATCAGCCCCAGCATTTT,CASSLFNQPQHF
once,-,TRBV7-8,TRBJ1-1,TGTGCCAGCAGCTTAGGCAGGGCCTTTGAAGCTTTCTTT,CASSLGRAFEAFF
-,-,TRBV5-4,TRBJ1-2,TGTGCCAGCAGCTTGGATCCGGGGCAAAGATATGGCTACACCTTC,CASSLDPGQRYGYTF
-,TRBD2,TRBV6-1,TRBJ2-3,TGTGCCAGCATAGCGGGGGGAACTACGCAGTATTTT,CASIAGGTTQYF
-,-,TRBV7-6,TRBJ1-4,TGTGCCAGCAGCTTAGTCGGCAGGGGCACTAATGAAAAACTGTTTTTT,CASSLVGRGTNEKLFF
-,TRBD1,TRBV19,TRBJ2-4,TGTGCCAGTACCGGGACAGGGGGGGACATTCAGTACTTC,CASTGTGGDIQYF
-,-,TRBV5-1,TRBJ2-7,TGCGCCAGCAGCTCGGGACCTCTCAGGGAGCAGTACTTC,CASSSGPLREQYF
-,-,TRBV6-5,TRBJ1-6,TGTGCCAGCAGTCACCGACAGGAGTTCGATTCACCCCTCCACTTT,CASSHRQEFDSPLHF
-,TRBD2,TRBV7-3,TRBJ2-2,TGTGCCAGCAGCGCATACACTAGCGGAGTAAACACCGGGGAGCTGTTTTTT,CASSAYTSGVNTGELFF
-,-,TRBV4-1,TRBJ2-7,TGCGCCAGCAGCCAAGTTCCGTCCTCCGAGCAGTACTTC,CASSQVPSSEQYF
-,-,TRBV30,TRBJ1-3,TGTGCCTTCAGGGGTTCTGGAAACACCATATATTTT,CAFRGSGNTIYF
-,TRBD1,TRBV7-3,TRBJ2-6,TGTGCCAGCAGCTCCAAAAGGACAGGGGTCGACTCTGGGGCCAACGTCCTGACTTTC,CASSSKRTGVDSGANVLTF
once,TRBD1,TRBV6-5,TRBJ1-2,TGTGCCAGCAGGGACAGGGGGGTTAACTATGGCTACACCTTC,CASRDRGVNYGYTF
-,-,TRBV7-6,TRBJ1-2,TGTGCCAGCAGCTTGGGCCAACCCATTAACTATGGCTACACCTTC,CASSLGQPINYGYTF
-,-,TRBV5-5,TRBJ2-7,TGTGCCAGCAGCCCGGAAGAGTGGGGGGAGCAGTACTTC,CASSPEEWGEQYF
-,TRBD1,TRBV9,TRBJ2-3,TGTGCCAGCACGGACAGGGGGTTTAGCACAGATACGCAGTATTTT,CASTDRGFSTDTQYF
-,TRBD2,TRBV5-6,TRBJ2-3,TGTGCCAGCAGCTTGTATAGGACTAGTCGTACAGATACGCAGTATTTT,CASSLYRTSRTDTQYF
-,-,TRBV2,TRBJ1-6,TGTGCCAGCGACATCAATTCACCCCTCCACTTT,CASDINSPLHF
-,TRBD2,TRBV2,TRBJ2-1,TGTGCCAGCAGCAATGGACTAGCCCAGCAGTTCTTC,CASSNGLAQQFF
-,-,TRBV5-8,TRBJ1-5,TGTGCCAGCAGCTTGGATCGGACGGGAGATCTCCAGCCCCAGCATTTT,CASSLDRTGDLQPQHF
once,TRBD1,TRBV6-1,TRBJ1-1,TGTGCCAGCAGAGTGACAGGGATGGGGAACACTGAAGCTTTCTTT,CASRVTGMGNTEAFF
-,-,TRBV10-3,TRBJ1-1,TGTGCCATCAGGTCCCCCCCAGGCGACACTGAAGCTTTCTTT,CAIRSPPGDTEAFF
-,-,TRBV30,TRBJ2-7,TGTGCCTGGAGACGCGGAGGGACCTACGAGCAGTACTTC,CAWRRGGTYEQYF
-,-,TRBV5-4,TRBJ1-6,TGTGCCAGCAGCTTGGACAGGCTTAATTCACCCCTCCACTTT,CASSLDRLNSPLHF
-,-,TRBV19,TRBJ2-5,TGTGCCAGTAGTATGGGTCTAGCAGAGACCCAGTACTTC,CASSMGLAETQYF
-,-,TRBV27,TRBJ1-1,TGTGCCAGCAGTTTAGGAACAGGGCTGAATAAAGCTTTCTTT,CASSLGTGLNKAFF
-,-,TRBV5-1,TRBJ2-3,TGCGCCAGCATGCGCGCCCGTTCCTCAGATACGCAGTATTTT,CASMRARSSDTQYF
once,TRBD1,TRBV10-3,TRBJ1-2,TGTGCCATCAGCGACAGGGAAGCAAACTATGGCTACACCTTC,CAISDREANYGYTF
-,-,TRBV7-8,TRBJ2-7,TGTGCCAGCAGCTTAGGTTCGGGGGGCACCTACGAGCAGTACTTC,CASSLGSGGTYEQYF
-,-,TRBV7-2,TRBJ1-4,TGTGCCAGCAGCTTTCGGACAACGGCTGAAAAACTGTTTTTT,CASSFRTTAEKLFF